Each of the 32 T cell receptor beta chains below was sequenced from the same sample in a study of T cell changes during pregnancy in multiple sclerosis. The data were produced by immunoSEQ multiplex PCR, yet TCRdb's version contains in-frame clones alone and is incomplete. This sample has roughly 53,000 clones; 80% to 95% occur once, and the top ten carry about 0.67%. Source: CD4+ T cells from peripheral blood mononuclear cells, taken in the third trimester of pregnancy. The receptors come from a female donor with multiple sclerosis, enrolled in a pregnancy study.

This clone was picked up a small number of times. This chain's CDR3 is CASSIRTTEAFF. The CDR3 DNA reads TGTGCCAGTAGTATTCGAACGACAGAAGCTTTCTTT. The rearrangement joins TRBV19 to TRBJ1-1; D not resolved. The V end was cut by 3 bases, the J end by 8 bases, with 10 bases between. Germline CDR1 LNHDA, CDR2 SQIVND (reference sequence). The CDR3 extends over 12 amino acids.

Here the CDR3 reads CASSLSGSGANVLTF. In DNA, the CDR3 is TGTGCCAGCAGCTTATCAGGCTCTGGGGCCAACGTCCTGACTTTC. This sequence joins TRBV7-2 and TRBJ2-6; D remains unclear. The CDR3 covers 15 residues. Germline assignment: CDR1 SGHTA and CDR2 FQGNSA. The V and J ends lost 2 bases and 0 bases respectively, with 5 bases between them.

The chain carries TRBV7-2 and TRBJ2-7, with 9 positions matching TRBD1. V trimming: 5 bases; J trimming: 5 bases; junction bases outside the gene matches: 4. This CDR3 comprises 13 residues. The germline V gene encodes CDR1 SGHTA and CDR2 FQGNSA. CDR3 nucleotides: TGTGCCAGCAGCCCTGGACAGGGGAACGAGCAGTACTTC. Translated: CASSPGQGNEQYF. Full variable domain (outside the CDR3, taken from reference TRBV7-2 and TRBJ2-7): GAGVSQSPSNKVTEKGKDVELRCDPISGHTALYWYRQSLGQGLEFLIYFQGNSAPDKSGLPSDRFSAERTGGSVSTLTIQRTQQEDSAVYLCASSPGQGNEQYFGPGTRLTVT.

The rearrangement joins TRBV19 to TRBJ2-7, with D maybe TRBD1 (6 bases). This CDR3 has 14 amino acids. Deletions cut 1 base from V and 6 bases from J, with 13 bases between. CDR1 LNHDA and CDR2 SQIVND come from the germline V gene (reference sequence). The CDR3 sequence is CASSIAVGAAEQYF. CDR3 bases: TGTGCCAGTAGTATAGCGGTGGGGGCAGCCGAGCAGTACTTC.

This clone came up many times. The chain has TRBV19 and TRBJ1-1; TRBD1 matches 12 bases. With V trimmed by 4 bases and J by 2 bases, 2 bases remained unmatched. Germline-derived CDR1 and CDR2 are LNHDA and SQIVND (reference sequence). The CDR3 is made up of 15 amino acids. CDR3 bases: TGTGCCAGTAGTAAGGGACAGGGGGCCAACACTGAAGCTTTCTTT. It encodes CASSKGQGANTEAFF.

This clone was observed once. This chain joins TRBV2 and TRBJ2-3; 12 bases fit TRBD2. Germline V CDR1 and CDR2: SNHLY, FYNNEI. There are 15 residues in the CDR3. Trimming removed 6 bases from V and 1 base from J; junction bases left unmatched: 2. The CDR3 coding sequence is TGTGCCAGCAGACGACTAGCGGGAGGCACAGATACGCAGTATTTT. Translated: CASRRLAGGTDTQYF.

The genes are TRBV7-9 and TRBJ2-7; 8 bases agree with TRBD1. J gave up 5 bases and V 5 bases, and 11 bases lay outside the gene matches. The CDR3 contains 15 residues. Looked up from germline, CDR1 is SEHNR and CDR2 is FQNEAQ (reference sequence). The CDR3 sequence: CASSLGGQGFHEQYF. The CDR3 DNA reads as TGTGCCAGCAGCCTAGGAGGACAGGGTTTCCACGAGCAGTACTTC.

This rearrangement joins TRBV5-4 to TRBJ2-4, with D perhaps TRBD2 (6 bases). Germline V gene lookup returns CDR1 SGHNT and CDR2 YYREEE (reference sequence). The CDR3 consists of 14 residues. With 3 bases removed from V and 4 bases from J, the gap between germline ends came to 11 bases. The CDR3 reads CASSSGGVKNIQYF. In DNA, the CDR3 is TGTGCCAGCAGCTCCGGCGGGGTAAAAAACATTCAGTACTTC.

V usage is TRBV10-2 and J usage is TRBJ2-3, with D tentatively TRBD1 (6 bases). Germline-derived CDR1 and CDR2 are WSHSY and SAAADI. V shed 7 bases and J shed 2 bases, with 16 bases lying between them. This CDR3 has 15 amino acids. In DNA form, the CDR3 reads TGCGCCAGCAATCCCGGACAGACTTACACAGATACGCAGTATTTT. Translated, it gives CASNPGQTYTDTQYF.

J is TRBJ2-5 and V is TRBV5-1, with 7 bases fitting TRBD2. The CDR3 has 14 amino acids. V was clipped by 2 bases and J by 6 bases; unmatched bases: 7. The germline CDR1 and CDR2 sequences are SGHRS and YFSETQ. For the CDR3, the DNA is TGCGCCAGCAGCTTCCGCGGGAGCGCAAAGACCCAGTACTTC. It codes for CASSFRGSAKTQYF.

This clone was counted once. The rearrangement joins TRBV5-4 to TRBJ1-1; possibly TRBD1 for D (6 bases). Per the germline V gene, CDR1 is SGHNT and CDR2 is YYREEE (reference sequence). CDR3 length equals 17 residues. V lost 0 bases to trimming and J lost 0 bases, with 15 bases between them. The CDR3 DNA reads TGTGCCAGCAGCTTGGGGGGGGGCGCTTTCATGAACACTGAAGCTTTCTTT. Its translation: CASSLGGGAFMNTEAFF.

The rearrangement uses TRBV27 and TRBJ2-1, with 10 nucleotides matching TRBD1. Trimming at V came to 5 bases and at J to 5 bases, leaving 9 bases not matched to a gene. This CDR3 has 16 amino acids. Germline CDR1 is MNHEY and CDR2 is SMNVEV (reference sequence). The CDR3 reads CASSDFRQGANNEQFF. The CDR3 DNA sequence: TGTGCCAGCAGTGATTTTAGACAGGGGGCAAACAATGAGCAGTTCTTC.

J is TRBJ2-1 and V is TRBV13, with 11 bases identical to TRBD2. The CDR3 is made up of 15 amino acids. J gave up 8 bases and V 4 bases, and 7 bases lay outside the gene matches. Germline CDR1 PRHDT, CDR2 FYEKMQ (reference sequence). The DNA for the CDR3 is TGTGCCAGCAGCTCCACTAGCGGGAGCTCCCATGAGCAGTTCTTC. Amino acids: CASSSTSGSSHEQFF.

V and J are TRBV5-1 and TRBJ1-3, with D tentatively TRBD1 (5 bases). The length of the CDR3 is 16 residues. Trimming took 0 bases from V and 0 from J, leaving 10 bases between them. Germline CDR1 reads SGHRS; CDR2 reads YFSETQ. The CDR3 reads CASSLGDSFSGNTIYF. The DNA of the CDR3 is TGCGCCAGCAGCTTGGGAGACAGCTTCTCTGGAAACACCATATATTTT.

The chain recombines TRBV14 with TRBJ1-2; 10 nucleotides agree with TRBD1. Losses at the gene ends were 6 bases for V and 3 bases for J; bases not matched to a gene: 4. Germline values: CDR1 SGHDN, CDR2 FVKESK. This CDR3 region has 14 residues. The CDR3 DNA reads TGTGCCAGCAGTAGGGACAGGGGCGACTATGGCTACACCTTC. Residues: CASSRDRGDYGYTF. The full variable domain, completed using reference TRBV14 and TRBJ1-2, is EAGVTQFPSHSVIEKGQTVTLRCDPISGHDNLYWYRRVMGKEIKFLLHFVKESKQDESGMPNNRFLAERTGGTYSTLKVQPAELEDSGVYFCASSRDRGDYGYTFGSGTRLTVV.

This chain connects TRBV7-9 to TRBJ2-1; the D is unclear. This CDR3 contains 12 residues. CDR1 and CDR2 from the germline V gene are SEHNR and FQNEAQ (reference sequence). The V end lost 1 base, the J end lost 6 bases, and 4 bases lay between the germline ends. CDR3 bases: TGTGCCAGCAGCTTAGAGCGCAATGAGCAGTTCTTC. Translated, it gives CASSLERNEQFF.

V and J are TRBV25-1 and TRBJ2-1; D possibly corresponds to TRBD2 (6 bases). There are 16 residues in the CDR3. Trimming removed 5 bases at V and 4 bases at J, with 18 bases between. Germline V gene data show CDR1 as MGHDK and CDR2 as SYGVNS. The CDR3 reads CASSPGTVNRYNEQFF. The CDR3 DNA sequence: TGTGCCAGCAGTCCGGGGACTGTCAACCGTTACAATGAGCAGTTCTTC. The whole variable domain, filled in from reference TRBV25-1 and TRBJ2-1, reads EADIYQTPRYLVIGTGKKITLECSQTMGHDKMYWYQQDPGMELHLIHYSYGVNSTEKGDLSSESTVSRIRTEHFPLTLESARPSHTSQYLCASSPGTVNRYNEQFFGPGTRLTVL.

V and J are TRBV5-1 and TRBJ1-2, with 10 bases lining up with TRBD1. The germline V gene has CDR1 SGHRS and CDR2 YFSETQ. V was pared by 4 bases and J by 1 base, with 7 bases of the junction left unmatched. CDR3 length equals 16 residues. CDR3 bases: TGCGCCAGCAGCGCTCGGACAGGGGGGAATAACTATGGCTACACCTTC. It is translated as CASSARTGGNNYGYTF.

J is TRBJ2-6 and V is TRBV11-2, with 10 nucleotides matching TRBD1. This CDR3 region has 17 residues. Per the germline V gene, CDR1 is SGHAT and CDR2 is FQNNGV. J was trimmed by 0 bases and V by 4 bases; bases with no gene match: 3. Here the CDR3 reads CASSSGQGRSGANVLTF. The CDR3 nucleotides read TGTGCCAGCAGCTCGGGACAGGGGCGCTCTGGGGCCAACGTCCTGACTTTC.

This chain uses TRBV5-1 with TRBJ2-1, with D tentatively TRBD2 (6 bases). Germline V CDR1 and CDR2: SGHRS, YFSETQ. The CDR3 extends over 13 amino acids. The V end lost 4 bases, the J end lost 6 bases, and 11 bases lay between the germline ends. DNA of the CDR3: TGCGCCAGCAGCACGACTAGTTTCAATGAGCAGTTCTTC. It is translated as CASSTTSFNEQFF.

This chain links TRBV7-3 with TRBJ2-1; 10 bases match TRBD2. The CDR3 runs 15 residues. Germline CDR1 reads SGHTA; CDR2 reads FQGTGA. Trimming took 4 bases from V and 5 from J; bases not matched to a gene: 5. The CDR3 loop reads CASSSSAGGDNEQFF. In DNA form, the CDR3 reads TGTGCCAGCAGCTCTTCAGCGGGAGGGGACAATGAGCAGTTCTTC.

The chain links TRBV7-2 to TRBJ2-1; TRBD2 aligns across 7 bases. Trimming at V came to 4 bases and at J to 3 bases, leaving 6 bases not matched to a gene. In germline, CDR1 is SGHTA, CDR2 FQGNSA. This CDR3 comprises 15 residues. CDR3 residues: CASSSAGGIYNEQFF. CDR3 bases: TGTGCCAGCAGCTCGGCCGGGGGGATCTACAATGAGCAGTTCTTC.

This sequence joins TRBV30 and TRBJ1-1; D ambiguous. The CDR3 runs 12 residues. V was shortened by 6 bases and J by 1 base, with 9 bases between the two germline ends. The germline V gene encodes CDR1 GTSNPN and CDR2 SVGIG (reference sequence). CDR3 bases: TGTGCCTGCGGGAGGGAGAACACTGAAGCTTTCTTT. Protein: CACGRENTEAFF.

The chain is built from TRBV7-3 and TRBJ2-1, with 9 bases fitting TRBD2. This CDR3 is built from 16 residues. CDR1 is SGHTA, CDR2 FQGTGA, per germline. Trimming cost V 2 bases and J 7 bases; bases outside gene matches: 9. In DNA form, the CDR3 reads TGTGCCAGCAGCTTAGCGGGAGGGTCCCCATTAAATGAGCAGTTCTTC. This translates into CASSLAGGSPLNEQFF.

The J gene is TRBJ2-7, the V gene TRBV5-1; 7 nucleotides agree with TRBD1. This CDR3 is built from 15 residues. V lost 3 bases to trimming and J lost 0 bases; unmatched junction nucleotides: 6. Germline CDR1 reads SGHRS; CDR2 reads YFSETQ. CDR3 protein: CASSSNRGNSYEQYF. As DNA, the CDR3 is TGCGCCAGCAGCTCGAACAGGGGAAACTCCTACGAGCAGTACTTC.

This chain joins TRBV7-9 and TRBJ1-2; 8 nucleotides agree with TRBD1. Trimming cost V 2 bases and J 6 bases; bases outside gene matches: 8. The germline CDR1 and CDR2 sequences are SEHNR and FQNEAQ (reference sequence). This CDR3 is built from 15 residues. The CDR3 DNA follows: TGTGCCAGCAGCTTACTGGCCAGGGGGCAGGATGGCTACACCTTC. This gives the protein CASSLLARGQDGYTF. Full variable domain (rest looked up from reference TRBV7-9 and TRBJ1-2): DTGVSQNPRHKITKRGQNVTFRCDPISEHNRLYWYRQTLGQGPEFLTYFQNEAQLEKSRLLSDRFSAERPKGSFSTLEIQRTEQGDSAMYLCASSLLARGQDGYTFGSGTRLTVV.

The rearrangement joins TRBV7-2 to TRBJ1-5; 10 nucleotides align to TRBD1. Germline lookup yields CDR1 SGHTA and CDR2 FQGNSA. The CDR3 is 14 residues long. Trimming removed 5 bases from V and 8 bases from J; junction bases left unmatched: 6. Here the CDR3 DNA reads TGTGCCAGCAGCCAGGACAGGGGGAGCGAGCCCCAGCATTTT. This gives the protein CASSQDRGSEPQHF. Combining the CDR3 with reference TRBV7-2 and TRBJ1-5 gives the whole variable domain GAGVSQSPSNKVTEKGKDVELRCDPISGHTALYWYRQSLGQGLEFLIYFQGNSAPDKSGLPSDRFSAERTGGSVSTLTIQRTQQEDSAVYLCASSQDRGSEPQHFGDGTRLSIL.

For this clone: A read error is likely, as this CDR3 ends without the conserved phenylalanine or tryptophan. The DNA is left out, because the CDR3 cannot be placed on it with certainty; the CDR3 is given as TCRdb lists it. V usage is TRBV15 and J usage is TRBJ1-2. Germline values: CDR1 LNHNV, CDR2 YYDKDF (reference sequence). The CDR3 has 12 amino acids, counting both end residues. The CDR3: CATSRDTLGWEI.

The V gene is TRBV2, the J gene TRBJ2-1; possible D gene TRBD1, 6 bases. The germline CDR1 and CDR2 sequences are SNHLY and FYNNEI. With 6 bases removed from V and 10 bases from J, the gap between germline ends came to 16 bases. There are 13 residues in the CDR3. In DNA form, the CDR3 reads TGTGCCAGCAGCGCGGACAGTATCACCGAGCAGTTCTTC. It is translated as CASSADSITEQFF. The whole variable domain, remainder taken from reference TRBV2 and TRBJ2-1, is EPEVTQTPSHQVTQMGQEVILRCVPISNHLYFYWYRQILGQKVEFLVSFYNNEISEKSEIFDDQFSVERPDGSNFTLKIRSTKLEDSAMYFCASSADSITEQFFGPGTRLTVL.

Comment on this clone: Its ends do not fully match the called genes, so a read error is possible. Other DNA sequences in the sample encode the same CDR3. CDR3 residues: CASSLATGGLAKNIQYF. The CDR3 DNA follows: TGCGCCAGCAGCTTGGCCACAGGGGGACTAGCCAAAAACATTCAATACTTC. The rearrangement uses TRBV5-1 and TRBJ2-4; D possibly corresponds to TRBD2 (9 bases). The CDR3 contains 17 residues. The germline gives CDR1 SGHRS, CDR2 YFSETQ.

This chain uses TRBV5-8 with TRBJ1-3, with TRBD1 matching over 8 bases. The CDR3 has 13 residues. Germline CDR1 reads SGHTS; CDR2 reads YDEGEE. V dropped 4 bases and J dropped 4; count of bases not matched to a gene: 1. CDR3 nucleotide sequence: TGTGCCAGCAGCCGGGACAGGGGAAACACCATATATTTT. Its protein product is CASSRDRGNTIYF.

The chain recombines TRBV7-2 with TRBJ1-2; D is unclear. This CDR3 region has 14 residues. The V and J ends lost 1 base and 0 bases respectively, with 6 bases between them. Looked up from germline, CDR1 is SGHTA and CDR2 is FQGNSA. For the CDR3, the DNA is TGTGCCAGCAGCTTAGGACAATCTAACTATGGCTACACCTTC. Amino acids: CASSLGQSNYGYTF.